One sample yielded the 15 T cell receptor beta chains listed below, sequenced in a study of cytomegalovirus exposure and HLA in healthy donors. The PCR ran on 60 Vbeta and 13 Jbeta primers. This table comes from immunoSEQ multiplex PCR, and its TCRdb copy is limited to in-frame clones, with some not included. The table shows roughly 160,000 clones, with around 64% occurring only once. Sequenced material: PBMCs. These receptors came from a woman aged 30 to 39 in good health and CMV-seronegative.

This rearrangement joins TRBV18 to TRBJ2-1, with D tentatively TRBD1 (6 bases). Germline-derived CDR1 and CDR2 are KGHSH and LQKENI. V was pared by 3 bases and J by 2 bases, with 11 bases between. There are 15 residues in the CDR3. CDR3 residues: CASSPPTGTYNEQFF. The CDR3 DNA reads as TGTGCCAGCTCACCCCCAACAGGGACCTACAATGAGCAGTTCTTC. The full variable domain, with the rest looked up from reference TRBV18 and TRBJ2-1, is NAGVMQNPRHLVRRRGQEARLRCSPMKGHSHVYWYRQLPEEGLKFMVYLQKENIIDESGMPKERFSAEFPKEGPSILRIQQVVRGDSAAYFCASSPPTGTYNEQFFGPGTRLTVL.

To note about this clone: One junction end does not reproduce the germline sequence, and a read error may be involved. The chain joins TRBV7-9 to TRBJ2-6, with a possible D match to TRBD1 (5 bases). This CDR3 comprises 16 residues. The V gene's germline CDR1 is SEHNR and CDR2 FQNEAQ (reference sequence). The CDR3: CSSSLVATAGANVLTF. Written as DNA, the CDR3 is TGTTCCAGCAGCTTAGTGGCGACAGCTGGGGCCAACGTCCTGACTTTC.

This rearrangement joins TRBV7-8 to TRBJ1-5; 11 bases match TRBD1. V lost 5 bases to trimming and J lost 4 bases; unmatched junction nucleotides: 4. CDR3 length equals 15 residues. In germline, CDR1 is SGHVS, CDR2 FQNEAQ. The CDR3 loop reads CASSTGTGGNQPQHF. Here the CDR3 DNA reads TGTGCCAGCAGCACAGGGACAGGGGGAAATCAGCCCCAGCATTTT.

The chain links TRBV7-9 to TRBJ2-7, with 9 bases that match TRBD1. The germline V gene has CDR1 SEHNR and CDR2 FQNEAQ (reference sequence). The CDR3 runs 12 residues. For the CDR3, the DNA is TGTTCCGTCGGGGACAGGGACTACGAGCAGTACTTC. Translated, it gives CSVGDRDYEQYF. The whole variable domain, filled in from reference TRBV7-9 and TRBJ2-7, reads DTGVSQNPRHKITKRGQNVTFRCDPISEHNRLYWYRQTLGQGPEFLTYFQNEAQLEKSRLLSDRFSAERPKGSFSTLEIQRTEQGDSAMYLCSVGDRDYEQYFGPGTRLTVT.

The chain couples TRBV7-8 to TRBJ2-1, with D unclear. This CDR3 is 11 amino acids long. Germline CDR1 and CDR2: SGHVS and FQNEAQ. V lost 5 bases, J lost 8 bases, and 7 bases lay in between. CDR3 amino acids: CASSPVDEQFF. Here the CDR3 DNA reads TGTGCCAGCAGCCCCGTCGATGAGCAGTTCTTC.

The chain links TRBV4-3 to TRBJ2-1, with D perhaps matching TRBD2 (5 bases). In germline, CDR1 is LGHNA, CDR2 YSLEER. The germline V and J ends were trimmed by 7 bases and 0 bases, with 16 bases remaining between them. The CDR3 length is 16 residues. This chain's CDR3 is CASKQSRRSSYNEQFF. For the CDR3, the DNA is TGCGCCAGCAAGCAGAGTAGGAGGAGCTCCTACAATGAGCAGTTCTTC.

This chain joins TRBV19 and TRBJ2-1; 9 nucleotides line up with TRBD2. The V and J ends lost 3 bases and 10 bases, in that order; junction bases with no gene match: 13. The CDR3 loop spans 16 amino acids. Germline V gene data show CDR1 as LNHDA and CDR2 as SQIVND (reference sequence). DNA for the CDR3: TGTGCCAGTAGTATCGATAGCGGGGGCCCCTCTCGGGAGCAGTTCTTC. This encodes CASSIDSGGPSREQFF.

The chain combines TRBV7-6 with TRBJ2-7, with unresolved D. Trimming removed 3 bases at V and 3 bases at J, with 9 bases between. The CDR3 length is 13 residues. Germline lookup yields CDR1 SGHVS and CDR2 FNYEAQ. The CDR3 nucleotides read TGTGCCAGCAGCTTCTCGACGGGCTACGAGCAGTACTTC. Translation gives CASSFSTGYEQYF.

This clone was counted between two and nine times. This CDR3 is CASSSLGDRVLYEQFF. For the CDR3, the DNA is TGTGCCAGCAGTTCACTCGGGGACAGGGTATTATATGAGCAGTTCTTC. The genes are TRBV28 and TRBJ2-1; 9 bases line up with TRBD1. The V and J ends lost 4 bases and 8 bases, in that order; junction bases with no gene match: 12. The CDR3 totals 16 residues. Germline lookup yields CDR1 MDHEN and CDR2 SYDVKM.

This chain uses TRBV28 with TRBJ1-1; TRBD1 matches at 8 bases. The CDR3 covers 14 residues. V lost 10 bases to trimming and J lost 7 bases; unmatched junction nucleotides: 14. Germline V CDR1 and CDR2: MDHEN, SYDVKM. CDR3 sequence (DNA): TGTGCCACCACGAGACAGGGGACGTTCGGTGAAGCTTTCTTT. As protein: CATTRQGTFGEAFF.

The gene calls are TRBV5-4 and TRBJ2-2; 8 bases align to TRBD1. This CDR3 region has 14 residues. J was trimmed by 10 bases and V by 2 bases; bases with no gene match: 7. Germline CDR1 reads SGHNT; CDR2 reads YYREEE (reference sequence). The CDR3 reads CASSLSGTGEELFF. CDR3 bases: TGTGCCAGCAGCTTATCCGGGACAGGAGAGGAGCTGTTTTTT.

CDR3 residues: CASSSPSGETNEKLFF. DNA of the CDR3: TGTGCCAGCAGCTCACCTTCGGGGGAAACTAATGAAAAACTGTTTTTT. This chain connects TRBV5-6 to TRBJ1-4, with D possibly being TRBD1 (5 bases). CDR1 and CDR2 (germline): SGHDT, YYEEEE. The CDR3 contains 16 residues. V lost 3 bases, J lost 1 base, and 13 bases lay in between.

CDR3 in amino acids: CASSLALGGVEAFF. CDR3 sequence (DNA): TGTGCCAGCAGCTTGGCCTTGGGAGGTGTTGAAGCTTTCTTT. The gene calls are TRBV5-4 and TRBJ1-1; D is undetermined. The germline V gene has CDR1 SGHNT and CDR2 YYREEE (reference sequence). There are 14 residues in the CDR3. The V gene lost 0 bases and the J gene lost 7 bases, with 13 bases spanning the gap.

V and J are TRBV29-1 and TRBJ2-1, with 7 bases lining up with TRBD1. CDR1 SQVTM and CDR2 ANQGSEA come from the germline V gene. The CDR3 spans 12 residues. V lost 3 bases and J lost 12; bases outside the gene matches: 8. CDR3 loop: CSVDEGADTQFF. The CDR3 DNA reads TGCAGCGTTGATGAGGGGGCGGATACGCAGTTCTTC.

The gene calls are TRBV27 and TRBJ2-1, with 7 bases that match TRBD1. Germline V gene sequence: CDR1 MNHEY, CDR2 SMNVEV (reference sequence). There are 16 residues in the CDR3. The V and J ends lost 6 bases and 0 bases, in that order; junction bases with no gene match: 8. The CDR3: CASSTKTGSSYNEQFF. The CDR3 DNA reads as TGTGCCAGCAGCACTAAGACAGGGAGCTCCTACAATGAGCAGTTCTTC.